This entry lists 5 T cell receptor beta chains sequenced from one sample in a study of shared clonotypes between healthy human individuals. Clones were sequenced by immunoSEQ multiplex PCR, and TCRdb holds only the in-frame ones, with some missing. Of around 600,000 clones detected, around 97% appear once; the ten largest clones hold around 0.057%. The sequenced sample was naive CD4+ T cells sorted from blood. Specified subset: CD45RA+ positively selected. The origin of the receptors is a woman in her thirties in good health.

The rearrangement joins TRBV27 to TRBJ1-5; TRBD1 agrees at 8 bases. Germline loops: CDR1 MNHEY, CDR2 SMNVEV (reference sequence). V shed 9 bases, J shed 3 bases, and the junction held 7 bases outside the gene matches. The CDR3 totals 14 residues. The CDR3 loop is CASSSGQANQPQHF. The CDR3 region has the DNA TGTGCCAGTTCCTCGGGACAGGCCAATCAGCCCCAGCATTTT.

This rearrangement joins TRBV5-6 to TRBJ2-3; TRBD2 matches 7 bases. The CDR3 totals 13 residues. Per the germline V gene, CDR1 is SGHDT and CDR2 is YYEEEE. Germline trimming cut 6 bases from V and 5 bases from J; bases unmatched to any gene: 6. The CDR3 loop reads CASNFGGKDTQYF. CDR3 nucleotide sequence: TGTGCCAGCAACTTCGGGGGGAAAGATACGCAGTATTTT.

The genes are TRBV15 and TRBJ1-5, with unresolved D. The germline V gene encodes CDR1 LNHNV and CDR2 YYDKDF (reference sequence). Deletions cut 0 bases from V and 1 base from J, with 7 bases between. This CDR3 comprises 15 residues. CDR3 nucleotides: TGTGCCACCAGCAGAGAGGGGAGAAGCAATCAGCCCCAGCATTTT. Translating gives CATSREGRSNQPQHF.

The CDR3: CASRIAGQGGVNEQFF. For the CDR3, the DNA is TGTGCCAGCAGGATCGCGGGACAGGGGGGGGTCAATGAGCAGTTCTTC. The chain combines TRBV28 with TRBJ2-1; 11 positions match TRBD1. Germline V gene data show CDR1 as MDHEN and CDR2 as SYDVKM. After removal of 6 bases from V and 6 bases from J, the junction contained 10 bases not matched to a gene. The CDR3 sequence is 16 residues long.

The chain joins TRBV5-1 to TRBJ1-2; D is perhaps TRBD1 (6 bases). Germline V gene lookup returns CDR1 SGHRS and CDR2 YFSETQ. The V end was cut by 6 bases, the J end by 6 bases, with 18 bases between. The CDR3 is 14 residues long. The CDR3 nucleotides are TGCGCCAGCACCCCCGGGGGGGCGGCGGATGGCTACACCTTC. Translated, it gives CASTPGGAADGYTF. The complete variable domain, with remaining parts taken from reference TRBV5-1 and TRBJ1-2, reads KAGVTQTPRYLIKTRGQQVTLSCSPISGHRSVSWYQQTPGQGLQFLFEYFSETQRNKGNFPGRFSGRQFSNSRSEMNVSTLELGDSALYLCASTPGGAADGYTFGSGTRLTVV.